This is a list of T cell receptor beta chains from one sample in a study of OX40 agonist ivuxolimab in advanced cancers. Method: immunoSEQ multiplex PCR; TCRdb's copy keeps in-frame clones and lacks some. The sample records 75,000 to 100,000 clones, 92% being singletons. The sequenced sample was CD4+ or CD8+ T cells sorted from blood, obtained in a trial of the OX40 agonist ivuxolimab. The receptor source for this set is an adult with an advanced solid tumor such as melanoma, head and neck, liver or kidney cancer. CDR3s include the opening cysteine and the closing phenylalanine or tryptophan. Fields, in order: D gene, V gene, J gene, CDR3 protein, CDR3 DNA. A D gene is named only where the DNA matches it firmly.

NA	TRBV5-4	TRBJ2-7	CASSRPGEQYF	TGTGCCAGCAGCCGCCCTGGCGAGCAGTACTTC
NA	TRBV29-1	TRBJ2-2	CSVDGDTGELFF	TGCAGCGTTGACGGGGACACCGGGGAGCTGTTTTTT
NA	TRBV6-5	TRBJ2-7	CASSLATGYEQYF	TGTGCCAGCAGCCTAGCTACAGGCTACGAGCAGTACTTC
NA	TRBV6-5	TRBJ1-2	CASSYSRNYGYTF	TGTGCCAGCAGTTACTCACGTAACTATGGCTACACCTTC
NA	TRBV27	TRBJ2-7	CASSPPRPSQAVYEQYF	TGTGCCAGCAGTCCCCCCCGACCCTCGCAGGCCGTCTACGAGCAGTACTTC
NA	TRBV2	TRBJ1-2	CATLRGVYGYTF	TGTGCCACACTCCGAGGGGTCTATGGCTACACCTTC
TRBD1	TRBV2	TRBJ2-7	CASSDSDRVPYEQYF	TGTGCCAGCAGTGATTCGGACAGGGTTCCCTACGAGCAGTACTTC
TRBD2	TRBV4-3	TRBJ2-1	CASSQDRSGGAPEQFF	TGCGCCAGCAGCCAAGATCGGAGCGGGGGGGCCCCTGAGCAGTTCTTC
NA	TRBV11-2	TRBJ1-2	CASSLDRGYGYTF	TGTGCCAGCAGCTTAGATCGTGGCTATGGCTACACCTTC
NA	TRBV27	TRBJ2-7	CASSGARGYEQYF	TGTGCCAGCAGCGGGGCCCGGGGGTACGAGCAGTACTTC